Listed below are T cell receptor beta chains from one sample, sequenced in a study of cytomegalovirus exposure and HLA in healthy donors. Clones were sequenced by immunoSEQ multiplex PCR, and TCRdb holds only the in-frame ones, with some missing. Among fewer than 30,000 clones listed, about 66% were seen once. The source material was PBMCs. The receptors here all came from a male donor in good health and CMV-seropositive. Both conserved end residues are trimmed from each CDR3. Each record gives: CDR3 protein, J gene, clone size, V gene. Expanded clones get a size class; other rows say once, few or many, or leave the size out.

ASSFGRGYGYT	TRBJ1-2	few	TRBV28
ASSENRVNQPQH	TRBJ1-5	-	TRBV6-1
ASSSWTGTDTQY	TRBJ2-3	-	TRBV5-1
ASSGGPLGTDTQY	TRBJ2-3	few	TRBV11-3
ASTWTGHGYT	TRBJ1-2	-	TRBV13
ASSDPGGPSYEQY	TRBJ2-7	-	TRBV19
ASSRSMVRGYDNEQF	TRBJ2-1	-	TRBV18
ASSRAGWGTDTQY	TRBJ2-3	-	TRBV6-4
ASNTDRGDEKLF	TRBJ1-4	-	TRBV6-1
ASRQSTGPSGNTIY	TRBJ1-3	-	TRBV5-1
ASSLEQNNSPLH	TRBJ1-6	-	TRBV5-4
ASSLVGQVIEQF	TRBJ2-1	-	TRBV5-4
ASSAGGETQY	TRBJ2-5	-	TRBV30
ASSSTGLGTQY	TRBJ2-3	few	TRBV7-2
SVEGGHGAGEYEQY	TRBJ2-7	-	TRBV29-1
ASSPNEVTEAF	TRBJ1-1	-	TRBV5-1
ASSDSPQGTDTQY	TRBJ2-3	-	TRBV6-4
ASSLPIQETQY	TRBJ2-5	-	TRBV7-9
ASSVDRYDQPQH	TRBJ1-5	-	TRBV2
AWSVVYSGNTIY	TRBJ1-3	-	TRBV30
ASSPVGYSYNEQF	TRBJ2-1	medium-sized	TRBV18
ASSERPGGYEQY	TRBJ2-7	-	TRBV6-4
ASRRGLNTEAF	TRBJ1-1	few	TRBV28
SVLLRGHGYT	TRBJ1-2	-	TRBV29-1
ASSITGLGELF	TRBJ2-2	few	TRBV11-3
AINRGSNQPQH	TRBJ1-5	-	TRBV10-3
ASSQGLSMGYT	TRBJ1-2	once	TRBV5-1
ASSPRLEGTGTLSSYNSPLH	TRBJ1-6	few	TRBV9
ASSLLRGRGYT	TRBJ1-2	few	TRBV28
ASLAGIYTEAF	TRBJ1-1	-	TRBV18
ASSFGNRDMGQPQH	TRBJ1-5	-	TRBV28
ASSLEREDYNEQF	TRBJ2-1	-	TRBV4-2
ASSPDSLYGYT	TRBJ1-2	-	TRBV18
ASSLIFFSTWGGKDMNTEAF	TRBJ1-1	-	TRBV23-1
AWSLNRDTIY	TRBJ1-3	-	TRBV30
ASSLRGTRQPQH	TRBJ1-5	-	TRBV5-6
ASSPGTPNTGELF	TRBJ2-2	-	TRBV7-3
ASSSQGNQPQH	TRBJ1-5	-	TRBV6-1
ASSSDRGYDQPQH	TRBJ1-5	-	TRBV19
ASSLRQGPTYEQY	TRBJ2-7	few	TRBV7-8